This TCR beta chain was documented in a study of post-analysis software for immune sequencing data. Study information: Patients with relapsing-remitting, secondary progressive and progressive-relapsing multiple sclerosis courses were all represented. General study points: Those samples that were prepared in the same batch co-clustered strongly by F measure. The normalized Chao1 diversity of multiple sclerosis patients was significantly lower than that of controls. Patients had higher frequencies than controls of about 5 TRBV segments, including TRBV5-6, TRBV5-1 and TRBV20-1.

Prepared TCR beta cDNA libraries contained unique molecular identifiers. MiXCR, run by TCRdb on the PCR reads, gives a single entry per CDR3 protein. The sample lists about 620,000 distinct CDR3 sequences, 44% occurring once. This clonotype was detected only a few times. Its target is not known. This CDR3 region has 12 residues. Germline V gene lookup returns CDR1 SGHRS and CDR2 YFSETQ. V lost 0 bases to trimming and J lost 8 bases, with 3 bases between them. Sequenced input: blood. This rearrangement joins TRBV5-1 to TRBJ1-6; no clear D. This TCR came from a girl aged 10-17 years with multiple sclerosis. As DNA, the CDR3 is TGCGCCAGCAGCTTGGATGATTCACCCCTCCACTTT. Translation gives CASSLDDSPLHF.